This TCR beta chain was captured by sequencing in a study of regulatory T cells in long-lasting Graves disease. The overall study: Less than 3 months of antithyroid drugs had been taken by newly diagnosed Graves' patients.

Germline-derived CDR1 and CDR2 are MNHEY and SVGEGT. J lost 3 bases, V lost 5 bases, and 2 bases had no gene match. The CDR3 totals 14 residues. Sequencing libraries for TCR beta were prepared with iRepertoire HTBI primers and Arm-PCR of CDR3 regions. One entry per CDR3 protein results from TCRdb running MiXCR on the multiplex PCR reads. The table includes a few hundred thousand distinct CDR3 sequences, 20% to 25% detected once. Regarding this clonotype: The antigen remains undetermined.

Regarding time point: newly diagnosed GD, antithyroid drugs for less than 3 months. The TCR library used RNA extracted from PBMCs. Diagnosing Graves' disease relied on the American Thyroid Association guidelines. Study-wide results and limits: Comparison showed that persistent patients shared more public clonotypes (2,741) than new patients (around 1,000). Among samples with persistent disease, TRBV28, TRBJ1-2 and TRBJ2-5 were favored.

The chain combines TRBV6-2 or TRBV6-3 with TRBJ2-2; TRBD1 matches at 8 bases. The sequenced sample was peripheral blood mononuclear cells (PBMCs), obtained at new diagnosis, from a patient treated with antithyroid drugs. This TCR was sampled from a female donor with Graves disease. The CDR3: CASSTTGDTGELFF. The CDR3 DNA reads TGTGCCAGCAGTACGACAGGGGACACCGGGGAGCTGTTTTTT.